Listed below are T cell receptor beta chains from one sample, sequenced in a study of cytomegalovirus exposure and HLA in healthy donors. Profiling relied on immunoSEQ multiplex PCR, and the TCRdb table lists in-frame clones only, not all of them. The sample has 150,000 to 200,000 clones; 65% to 85% are singletons. Sample: PBMCs. The receptors come from a man aged 35-49 years in good health and CMV-seropositive. CDR3s include the opening cysteine and the closing phenylalanine or tryptophan. Fields, in order: D gene, J gene, V gene, clone size, CDR3 DNA, CDR3 protein. D genes are given only for firm matches. Clone size is given for some rows only: seen once, a few or many times, or a class if the clone is expanded.

d_gene: TRBD1; j_gene: TRBJ1-2; v_gene: TRBV30; abundance: NA; CDR3nt: TGTGCCTGGAGTGCCCTGGACAGGGGAAGGCATGGCTACACCTTC; CDR3aa: CAWSALDRGRHGYTF
d_gene: NA; j_gene: TRBJ1-2; v_gene: TRBV18; abundance: NA; CDR3nt: TGTGCCAGCTCACCAATAGAACAGTCCAACTATGGCTACACCTTC; CDR3aa: CASSPIEQSNYGYTF
d_gene: NA; j_gene: TRBJ2-7; v_gene: TRBV7-8; abundance: NA; CDR3nt: TGTGCCAGCAGCCCATCCCCCCGCGGGGCCAAACTCTACGAGCAGTACTTC; CDR3aa: CASSPSPRGAKLYEQYF
d_gene: NA; j_gene: TRBJ2-3; v_gene: TRBV7-2; abundance: NA; CDR3nt: TGTGCCAGCAGCTTAGCGCTGATGCGGAACACAGATACGCAGTATTTT; CDR3aa: CASSLALMRNTDTQYF
d_gene: TRBD2; j_gene: TRBJ2-5; v_gene: TRBV9; abundance: NA; CDR3nt: TGTGCCAGCAGCGTAGATCCGGGAGGCCAAGAGACCCAGTACTTC; CDR3aa: CASSVDPGGQETQYF
d_gene: TRBD1; j_gene: TRBJ2-7; v_gene: TRBV29-1; abundance: NA; CDR3nt: TGCAGCGTGACAGGGTACCACGAGCAGTACTTC; CDR3aa: CSVTGYHEQYF
d_gene: TRBD1; j_gene: TRBJ1-3; v_gene: TRBV19; abundance: NA; CDR3nt: TGTGCCAGTAGTACCCCGGACAGGGTCTCTGGAAACACCATATATTTT; CDR3aa: CASSTPDRVSGNTIYF
d_gene: NA; j_gene: TRBJ1-1; v_gene: TRBV13; abundance: NA; CDR3nt: TGTGCCAGCAGCCGATCAAATCAGGGGACTGAAGCTTTCTTT; CDR3aa: CASSRSNQGTEAFF
d_gene: NA; j_gene: TRBJ1-1; v_gene: TRBV5-1; abundance: NA; CDR3nt: TGCGCCAGCAGCTTGGGTGCGGGGAGGACTGAAGCTTTCTTT; CDR3aa: CASSLGAGRTEAFF
d_gene: NA; j_gene: TRBJ2-1; v_gene: TRBV27; abundance: NA; CDR3nt: TGTGCCAGCAGTGCCCCCGGGACTGGAGACTACAATGAGCAGTTCTTC; CDR3aa: CASSAPGTGDYNEQFF
d_gene: NA; j_gene: TRBJ2-7; v_gene: TRBV18; abundance: NA; CDR3nt: TGTGCCAGCTCACTCCTCTACGAGCAGTACTTC; CDR3aa: CASSLLYEQYF
d_gene: TRBD1; j_gene: TRBJ1-4; v_gene: TRBV6-5; abundance: NA; CDR3nt: TGTGCCAGCAGTTTGGACAGGGACGGAGAAAAACTGTTTTTT; CDR3aa: CASSLDRDGEKLFF
d_gene: NA; j_gene: TRBJ2-7; v_gene: TRBV28; abundance: NA; CDR3nt: TGTGCCAGCAGACCTGGGACACTCCACTCGGGGCAGTACTTC; CDR3aa: CASRPGTLHSGQYF
d_gene: TRBD1; j_gene: TRBJ1-2; v_gene: TRBV5-1; abundance: NA; CDR3nt: TGCGCCAGCAGCTTAAATCAGGGGGACTATGGCTACACCTTC; CDR3aa: CASSLNQGDYGYTF
d_gene: NA; j_gene: TRBJ1-1; v_gene: TRBV6-5; abundance: NA; CDR3nt: TGTGCCAGCAGAAACGGGGGGATCGGCACTGAAGCTTTCTTT; CDR3aa: CASRNGGIGTEAFF
d_gene: NA; j_gene: TRBJ2-4; v_gene: TRBV28; abundance: once; CDR3nt: TGTGCCAGCAGACAGGGACGGAGTAGTAGCAAAAACATTCAGTACTTC; CDR3aa: CASRQGRSSSKNIQYF
d_gene: NA; j_gene: TRBJ2-1; v_gene: TRBV19; abundance: NA; CDR3nt: TGTGCCAGTAGTATAGGTCAGGGGGGACGGAATGAGCAGTTCTTC; CDR3aa: CASSIGQGGRNEQFF
d_gene: TRBD1; j_gene: TRBJ1-2; v_gene: TRBV11-2; abundance: NA; CDR3nt: TGTGCCAGCAGCTTTCAGATCGGACAGGGGGATGGCTACACCTTC; CDR3aa: CASSFQIGQGDGYTF
d_gene: TRBD1; j_gene: TRBJ1-1; v_gene: TRBV7-8; abundance: NA; CDR3nt: TGTGCCAGCAGCCTCGGGACAGGGATTGAAGCTTTCTTT; CDR3aa: CASSLGTGIEAFF
d_gene: NA; j_gene: TRBJ2-2; v_gene: TRBV19; abundance: NA; CDR3nt: TGTGCCAGTAGTATACTGCGACAGACCCGGACCGGGGAGCTGTTTTTT; CDR3aa: CASSILRQTRTGELFF
d_gene: NA; j_gene: TRBJ2-7; v_gene: TRBV10-3; abundance: NA; CDR3nt: TGTGCCATCAGTCCGGCAGGGGAAGACGAGCAGTACTTC; CDR3aa: CAISPAGEDEQYF
d_gene: NA; j_gene: TRBJ1-3; v_gene: TRBV9; abundance: NA; CDR3nt: TGTGCCAGCAGCGTAGCGTTGACAGTTAGCTCTGGAAACACCATATATTTT; CDR3aa: CASSVALTVSSGNTIYF
d_gene: NA; j_gene: TRBJ2-5; v_gene: TRBV27; abundance: NA; CDR3nt: TGTGCCAGCAGTTTATTTACGTCTAAGTCAACCCAGTACTTC; CDR3aa: CASSLFTSKSTQYF
d_gene: TRBD1; j_gene: TRBJ1-1; v_gene: TRBV5-6; abundance: once; CDR3nt: TGTGCCAGCAGCAGGGACAGGGGAGGGACTGAAGCTTTCTTT; CDR3aa: CASSRDRGGTEAFF
d_gene: TRBD1; j_gene: TRBJ2-7; v_gene: TRBV4-1; abundance: NA; CDR3nt: TGCGCCAGCAGCGGCAGACAGGGGGAGAACGAGCAGTACTTC; CDR3aa: CASSGRQGENEQYF
d_gene: TRBD1; j_gene: TRBJ2-5; v_gene: TRBV18; abundance: few; CDR3nt: TGTGCCAGCTCACCGTGGACAGGGGGTCGGGGAGAGACCCAGTACTTC; CDR3aa: CASSPWTGGRGETQYF
d_gene: NA; j_gene: TRBJ1-4; v_gene: TRBV7-9; abundance: NA; CDR3nt: TGTGCCAGCACTGGCCAGGGGACTAATGAAAAACTGTTTTTT; CDR3aa: CASTGQGTNEKLFF
d_gene: TRBD1; j_gene: TRBJ1-2; v_gene: TRBV9; abundance: NA; CDR3nt: TGTGCCAGCAGCCCCCGACAGGGGAACTATGGCTACACCTTC; CDR3aa: CASSPRQGNYGYTF
d_gene: NA; j_gene: TRBJ2-7; v_gene: TRBV6-5; abundance: NA; CDR3nt: TGTGCCAGCAGTTACGGCCTAGCGATGGACGAGCAGTACTTC; CDR3aa: CASSYGLAMDEQYF
d_gene: TRBD1; j_gene: TRBJ2-7; v_gene: TRBV19; abundance: NA; CDR3nt: TGTGCCAGTAAAAGGGACAGGGGGACGTACGAGCAGTACTTC; CDR3aa: CASKRDRGTYEQYF
d_gene: TRBD2; j_gene: TRBJ2-2; v_gene: TRBV5-1; abundance: NA; CDR3nt: TGCGCCAGCAGCGCGGGACTAGAGGGTACCGGGGAGCTGTTTTTT; CDR3aa: CASSAGLEGTGELFF
d_gene: TRBD1; j_gene: TRBJ1-1; v_gene: TRBV11-2; abundance: NA; CDR3nt: TGTGCCAGCAGCCCCGGAAATTACAGGGGGAACACTGAAGCTTTCTTT; CDR3aa: CASSPGNYRGNTEAFF
d_gene: NA; j_gene: TRBJ2-7; v_gene: TRBV21-1; abundance: NA; CDR3nt: TGTGCCAGCAGCAAAGAAACAGGGGCCTCCTACGAGCAGTACTTC; CDR3aa: CASSKETGASYEQYF
d_gene: NA; j_gene: TRBJ2-1; v_gene: TRBV5-6; abundance: NA; CDR3nt: TGTGCCAGCAGCTTCTTGGGCAGAACCTACAATGAGCAGTTCTTC; CDR3aa: CASSFLGRTYNEQFF
d_gene: NA; j_gene: TRBJ2-1; v_gene: TRBV7-6; abundance: few; CDR3nt: TGTGCCAGCAGCTTAGCGGTTGGGAAACTGGGGCTCAATGAGCAGTTCTTC; CDR3aa: CASSLAVGKLGLNEQFF